Below are 10 T cell receptor beta chains sequenced from a single sample in a study of blood T cell repertoires in COVID-19. Assay: immunoSEQ multiplex PCR; the TCRdb copy retains only in-frame clones and omits some. Among about 200,000 clones, 84% were seen once, and the ten largest hold approximately 8%. The sequencing sample was made of peripheral blood. All receptors derive from a woman aged 45-65 years with active or convalescent COVID-19.

The chain joins TRBV7-8 to TRBJ2-3; the match to TRBD2 covers 8 bases. Unmatched junction bases numbered 3, after V lost 1 base and J lost 0 bases. The CDR3 sequence is 16 residues long. Per germline, CDR1 SGHVS and CDR2 FQNEAQ. The CDR3 is CASSLVTGGSTDTQYF. For the CDR3, the DNA is TGTGCCAGCAGCTTAGTTACGGGGGGGAGCACAGATACGCAGTATTTT.

The rearrangement links TRBV25-1 to TRBJ2-2, with 8 bases matching TRBD1. Unmatched junction bases numbered 3, after V lost 1 base and J lost 5 bases. The length of the CDR3 is 15 residues. From germline, CDR1 is MGHDK and CDR2 SYGVNS. Here the CDR3 reads CASSELDRVTGELFF. The CDR3 bases are TGTGCCAGCAGTGAATTGGACAGGGTGACCGGGGAGCTGTTTTTT.

The CDR3 DNA follows: TGCGCCAGCAGCACGGGACTAGCGGGAGCTCCCACAGATACGCAGTATTTT. Translation: CASSTGLAGAPTDTQYF. The chain joins TRBV5-1 to TRBJ2-3; TRBD2 matches 14 bases. Germline lookup yields CDR1 SGHRS and CDR2 YFSETQ. V trimming: 4 bases; J trimming: 2 bases; junction bases outside the gene matches: 6. The CDR3 totals 17 residues.

J is TRBJ2-3 and V is TRBV19, with D possibly matching TRBD2 (5 bases). V lost 7 bases and J 3 bases, leaving 14 bases between the germline ends. This CDR3 spans 14 amino acids. Germline values: CDR1 LNHDA, CDR2 SQIVND (reference sequence). The CDR3 sequence: CASTPVGRTDTQYF. The CDR3 DNA reads TGTGCCAGTACCCCGGTAGGGAGAACAGATACGCAGTATTTT.

The chain couples TRBV18 to TRBJ1-3; 7 bases are shared with TRBD1. The trim removed 1 base at V and 2 bases at J, leaving 11 bases unmatched. The CDR3 is 18 amino acids. Looked up from germline, CDR1 is KGHSH and CDR2 is LQKENI. In DNA form, the CDR3 reads TGTGCCAGCTCACCACGATCACAGGGGCGAGAGGCTGGAAACACCATATATTTT. Encoded protein: CASSPRSQGREAGNTIYF. Full variable domain (outside the CDR3, taken from reference TRBV18 and TRBJ1-3): NAGVMQNPRHLVRRRGQEARLRCSPMKGHSHVYWYRQLPEEGLKFMVYLQKENIIDESGMPKERFSAEFPKEGPSILRIQQVVRGDSAAYFCASSPRSQGREAGNTIYFGEGSWLTVV.

This chain connects TRBV28 to TRBJ2-5, with TRBD2 matching over 10 bases. Per the germline V gene, CDR1 is MDHEN and CDR2 is SYDVKM. The CDR3 is 16 amino acids. Trimming removed 4 bases from V and 1 base from J; junction bases left unmatched: 6. As DNA, the CDR3 is TGTGCCAGCAGTTCACCTAGCGGGAGAGGCCAAGAGACCCAGTACTTC. This encodes CASSSPSGRGQETQYF.

The V and J genes are TRBV27 and TRBJ2-5; 9 bases are a match to TRBD2. The CDR3 length is 19 residues. The germline V gene has CDR1 MNHEY and CDR2 SMNVEV (reference sequence). V was clipped by 5 bases and J by 4 bases; unmatched bases: 20. CDR3 sequence: CASSRLTSGPTFKGETQYF. Here the CDR3 DNA reads TGTGCCAGCAGTAGATTGACTAGCGGCCCCACGTTCAAAGGAGAGACCCAGTACTTC.

The chain is built from TRBV5-1 and TRBJ2-1; TRBD2 is a possible D gene (5 bases). The V end lost 1 base, the J end lost 7 bases, and 15 bases lay between the germline ends. This CDR3 has 15 residues. CDR1 and CDR2 from the germline V gene are SGHRS and YFSETQ. Here the CDR3 DNA reads TGCGCCAGCAGCTTGTTTGGCGAAAGGAGGAATGAGCAGTTCTTC. Protein sequence: CASSLFGERRNEQFF.

This rearrangement joins TRBV6-2 or TRBV6-3 to TRBJ2-2, with TRBD2 identical over 9 bases. V gave up 6 bases and J gave up 3 bases; unmatched junction bases: 2. The CDR3 runs to 14 residues. Germline CDR1 reads MNHEY; CDR2 reads SVGEGT. The DNA for the CDR3 is TGTGCCAGCAGCGTAGCGGGGGACACCGGGGAGCTGTTTTTT. As protein: CASSVAGDTGELFF.

V usage is TRBV18 and J usage is TRBJ2-5, with 7 positions matching TRBD1. With V trimmed by 8 bases and J by 4 bases, 10 bases remained unmatched. Per germline, CDR1 KGHSH and CDR2 LQKENI. This CDR3 is 14 amino acids long. DNA of the CDR3: TGTGCCAGCACAGGGGCAGAATGGCGAGAGACCCAGTACTTC. Residues: CASTGAEWRETQYF.